One and the same sample provided the 5 T cell receptor beta chains below, sequenced in a study of long-term antiretroviral therapy in people with HIV. Survey-level immunoSEQ v3.0 assays were run. Libraries were prepared by immunoSEQ multiplex PCR; TCRdb keeps only in-frame clonotypes and omits some of them. The sample carries approximately 7,200 clones, 74% recorded once. The sample was unsorted PBMCs, taken approximately eleven months before starting antiretroviral therapy. The receptors originated from a man aged 35 to 55 with HIV.

Only one count was recorded for this clone. The rearrangement joins TRBV5-5 to TRBJ2-5; possibly TRBD1 for D (6 bases). The CDR3 has 15 amino acids. Germline CDR1 SGHKS, CDR2 YYEKEE (reference sequence). The germline V and J ends were trimmed by 1 base and 2 bases, with 12 bases remaining between them. This CDR3 is CASSLRGQQQETQYF. CDR3 nucleotide sequence: TGTGCCAGCAGCTTGCGAGGACAGCAGCAAGAGACCCAGTACTTC.

J is TRBJ1-1 and V is TRBV13; D is unclear. The ends were cut back, 2 bases at V and 0 bases at J, with 10 bases in the middle. The CDR3 runs 15 residues. Germline loops: CDR1 PRHDT, CDR2 FYEKMQ (reference sequence). CDR3 nucleotides: TGTGCCAGCAGCTTACTACACCCTTTGAACACTGAAGCTTTCTTT. Encoded protein: CASSLLHPLNTEAFF.

The chain carries TRBV6-4 and TRBJ2-3, with D possibly being TRBD1 (5 bases). The CDR3 loop spans 16 amino acids. V lost 0 bases and J lost 2, with 12 bases in between. CDR1 is MRHNA and CDR2 is SNTAGT in the germline V gene. In DNA, the CDR3 is TGTGCCAGCAGTGACTCTGCAGGGTCGATCACAGATACGCAGTATTTT. Translated, it gives CASSDSAGSITDTQYF.

This clone was counted a few times. The chain recombines TRBV11-2 with TRBJ1-1; D unresolved. Germline V CDR1 and CDR2: SGHAT, FQNNGV. This CDR3 comprises 15 residues. Trimming pared 1 base from V and 1 base from J, leaving 10 bases between. The CDR3 nucleotides are TGTGCCAGCAGCTTAGGATTAGGGCCGAACACTGAAGCTTTCTTT. It specifies CASSLGLGPNTEAFF.

V and J are TRBV7-8 and TRBJ1-1; no definite D call. The CDR3 loop spans 13 amino acids. CDR1 is SGHVS, CDR2 FQNEAQ, per germline. V lost 1 base and J 2 bases, leaving 5 bases between the germline ends. The CDR3 coding sequence is TGTGCCAGCAGCTTAGGAGAAAACACTGAAGCTTTCTTT. Its protein product is CASSLGENTEAFF.